These 16 T cell receptor beta chains originate from one sample sequenced in a study of cytomegalovirus exposure and HLA in healthy donors. The assay was immunoSEQ multiplex PCR, and TCRdb's table has in-frame clones only and misses some. The sample comprises 200,000 or so clones, 80% to 90% of which are singletons, and roughly 12% rests with the top ten. Sequencing used PBMCs. The receptor source for this set is a woman younger than 45 in good health and CMV-seropositive.

The rearrangement links TRBV6-4 to TRBJ1-2; D remains ambiguous. Germline CDR1 is MRHNA and CDR2 is SNTAGT. The CDR3 is made up of 13 amino acids. The V end was cut by 3 bases, the J end by 4 bases, with 9 bases between. CDR3 loop: CASSEVGPYGYTF. In DNA form, the CDR3 reads TGTGCCAGCAGTGAGGTTGGGCCCTATGGCTACACCTTC.

This chain uses TRBV13 with TRBJ1-1; 8 bases align to TRBD1. The V gene end was trimmed by 3 bases and the J gene end by 10 bases; junction bases not matched to a gene: 10. The CDR3 totals 14 residues. Germline values: CDR1 PRHDT, CDR2 FYEKMQ (reference sequence). In nucleotides, the CDR3 is TGTGCCAGCAGCTTGCCGACAGGGGCGCAGGGAGCTTTCTTT. It translates to CASSLPTGAQGAFF. The whole variable domain, remainder taken from reference TRBV13 and TRBJ1-1, is AAGVIQSPRHLIKEKRETATLKCYPIPRHDTVYWYQQGPGQDPQFLISFYEKMQSDKGSIPDRFSAQQFSDYHSELNMSSLELGDSALYFCASSLPTGAQGAFFGQGTRLTVV.

This clone was detected a few times. The J gene is TRBJ1-4, the V gene TRBV6-5; 9 bases align to TRBD1. Germline CDR1 is MNHEY and CDR2 is SVGAGI. The CDR3 runs to 15 residues. J was trimmed by 7 bases and V by 7 bases; bases with no gene match: 10. In nucleotides, the CDR3 is TGTGCCAGCAAGGTTCAGGGACAGGGTCCTGAAAAACTGTTTTTT. Translated: CASKVQGQGPEKLFF.

The V call is TRBV19, the J call TRBJ1-1; a possible D gene is TRBD1 (5 bases). Germline V CDR1 and CDR2: LNHDA, SQIVND (reference sequence). The V end lost 7 bases, the J end lost 4 bases, and 22 bases lay between the germline ends. This CDR3 spans 16 amino acids. This CDR3 is CASTSWGPGRRTEAFF. CDR3 bases: TGTGCCAGTACCAGTTGGGGCCCGGGTCGACGCACTGAAGCTTTCTTT. Looking up the rest from reference TRBV19 and TRBJ1-1 gives the full variable domain: DGGITQSPKYLFRKEGQNVTLSCEQNLNHDAMYWYRQDPGQGLRLIYYSQIVNDFQKGDIAEGYSVSREKKESFPLTVTSAQKNPTAFYLCASTSWGPGRRTEAFFGQGTRLTVV.

The chain couples TRBV25-1 to TRBJ2-3; the D gene is possibly TRBD2 (5 bases). CDR1 MGHDK and CDR2 SYGVNS come from the germline V gene. Deletions cut 7 bases from V and 4 bases from J, with 15 bases between. The CDR3 runs to 14 residues. The CDR3 DNA reads TGTGCCAGCAATTCCGGAGGAGGCGCAGATACGCAGTATTTT. Encoded protein: CASNSGGGADTQYF.

Only a few counts were recorded for this clone. V gene TRBV10-3 combines with J gene TRBJ2-5, with unresolved D. The ends were cut back, 2 bases at V and 4 bases at J, with 17 bases in the middle. This CDR3 is built from 16 residues. Germline values: CDR1 ENHRY, CDR2 SYGVKD. Written as DNA, the CDR3 is TGTGCCATCAGTGAGGGATCACAGCCCTCATTAGAGACCCAGTACTTC. Translation: CAISEGSQPSLETQYF.

The chain employs TRBV5-6 and TRBJ1-1, with D possibly matching TRBD1 (6 bases). Germline loops: CDR1 SGHDT, CDR2 YYEEEE. The V and J ends lost 0 bases and 0 bases respectively, with 12 bases between them. This CDR3 region has 16 residues. The CDR3 sequence: CASSLETGIMNTEAFF. The CDR3 bases are TGTGCCAGCAGCTTGGAAACAGGGATTATGAACACTGAAGCTTTCTTT.

This chain connects TRBV7-2 to TRBJ1-1; TRBD1 might be the D (5 bases). Germline V gene data show CDR1 as SGHTA and CDR2 as FQGNSA. This CDR3 is built from 12 residues. V was clipped by 1 base and J by 10 bases, with 10 bases between them. The CDR3 bases are TGTGCCAGCAGCTTAGTTTTCGGGGGAGCTTTCTTT. Residues: CASSLVFGGAFF. The variable domain in full, completed from reference TRBV7-2 and TRBJ1-1, reads GAGVSQSPSNKVTEKGKDVELRCDPISGHTALYWYRQSLGQGLEFLIYFQGNSAPDKSGLPSDRFSAERTGGSVSTLTIQRTQQEDSAVYLCASSLVFGGAFFGQGTRLTVV.

In its sample, this clone was seen once. This chain links TRBV28 with TRBJ1-1, with 12 nucleotides matching TRBD1. Unmatched junction bases numbered 3, after V lost 2 bases and J lost 11 bases. This CDR3 is 13 amino acids long. Germline CDR1 reads MDHEN; CDR2 reads SYDVKM. The CDR3 DNA reads as TGTGCCAGCAGTTTAGGGACAGGGGGCTCCGCTTTCTTT. Residues: CASSLGTGGSAFF.

V gene TRBV11-3 combines with J gene TRBJ2-1, with D perhaps TRBD2 (5 bases). Germline V gene sequence: CDR1 SGHNT, CDR2 YENEEA. V lost 5 bases and J lost 0, with 11 bases in between. This CDR3 is built from 15 residues. The CDR3 here is CASSQSGSSYNEQFF. The CDR3 DNA sequence: TGTGCCAGCAGCCAGAGCGGAAGCTCCTACAATGAGCAGTTCTTC.

V and J are TRBV11-2 and TRBJ2-7, with 9 bases matching TRBD1. Germline V lookup: CDR1 SGHAT, CDR2 FQNNGV. V lost 5 bases, J lost 2 bases, and 7 bases stayed unmatched. The CDR3 is made up of 15 amino acids. The chain's CDR3 is CASSQPGTGPYEQYF. CDR3 DNA sequence: TGTGCCAGCAGCCAACCCGGGACAGGGCCCTACGAGCAGTACTTC.

This chain uses TRBV27 with TRBJ1-1, with D possibly TRBD1 on 5 matching bases. The CDR3 is 14 amino acids. V lost 7 bases to trimming and J lost 4 bases, with 16 bases between them. The germline V gene has CDR1 MNHEY and CDR2 SMNVEV (reference sequence). The CDR3 loop is CASTNKGVGTEAFF. The CDR3 DNA sequence: TGTGCCAGCACGAATAAAGGGGTGGGCACTGAAGCTTTCTTT.

CDR3 in amino acids: CASSSGSGYEQYF. DNA for the CDR3: TGCGCCAGCAGCTCTGGTTCGGGCTACGAGCAGTACTTC. The chain joins TRBV5-1 to TRBJ2-7; D unclear. The CDR3 has 13 amino acids. Germline assignment: CDR1 SGHRS and CDR2 YFSETQ. Trimming left V 3 bases short and J 3 bases short, with 10 bases between.

The gene calls are TRBV5-8 and TRBJ1-1; 7 positions agree with TRBD1. The germline CDR1 and CDR2 sequences are SGHTS and YDEGEE. Losses at the gene ends were 1 base for V and 6 bases for J; bases not matched to a gene: 3. CDR3 size: 13 residues. In nucleotides, the CDR3 is TGTGCCAGCAGCTTGTTAGGGGGCTCTGAAGCTTTCTTT. Translated: CASSLLGGSEAFF.

The chain carries TRBV9 and TRBJ2-2; 14 nucleotides align to TRBD2. The CDR3 is 18 residues long. The V gene's germline CDR1 is SGDLS and CDR2 YYNGEE. The trim removed 4 bases at V and 2 bases at J, leaving 7 bases unmatched. CDR3 residues: CASSPPGLAGDNTGELFF. CDR3 nucleotide sequence: TGTGCCAGCAGCCCTCCGGGACTAGCGGGAGATAACACCGGGGAGCTGTTTTTT.

The V call is TRBV18, the J call TRBJ2-5; D is possibly TRBD2 (5 bases). Germline values: CDR1 KGHSH, CDR2 LQKENI. V lost 0 bases and J lost 5, with 13 bases in between. This CDR3 contains 15 residues. The CDR3 reads CASSPPTTSRETQYF. The CDR3 nucleotides read TGTGCCAGCTCACCACCGACTACTAGTCGGGAGACCCAGTACTTC.